These 2 T cell receptor beta chains were sequenced from one sample in a study of CD8+ T cells in alopecia areata. After isolation, RNA underwent reverse transcription to generate cDNA as the sequencing template. The table came from immunoSEQ multiplex PCR; TCRdb's copy has only in-frame clones and leaves some out. This repertoire shows 100,000 to 150,000 clones, about 50% found once; its top ten account for approximately 10%. Sequencing used NKG2D-low CD8+ T cells sorted from blood. The receptor source for this set is a human donor with alopecia areata.

This clone was observed a few times. The chain is built from TRBV27 and TRBJ2-7; D gene ambiguous. V was clipped by 6 bases and J by 2 bases, with 8 bases between them. The CDR3 length is 12 residues. The V gene's germline CDR1 is MNHEY and CDR2 SMNVEV (reference sequence). In DNA form, the CDR3 reads TGTGCCAGCAGGGCAACGACCTACGAGCAGTACTTC. Encoded protein: CASRATTYEQYF.

This chain uses TRBV14 with TRBJ2-3; D not certain. Germline values: CDR1 SGHDN, CDR2 FVKESK. The V and J ends lost 0 bases and 5 bases respectively, with 9 bases between them. The CDR3 is 14 amino acids. CDR3 in amino acids: CASSQDNRGDTQYF. For the CDR3, the DNA is TGTGCCAGCAGCCAAGATAATCGAGGAGATACGCAGTATTTT.